The table lists the clone carrying this T cell receptor beta chain with a few counts. With 0 bases removed from V and 3 bases from J, the gap between germline ends came to 8 bases. The CDR3 length is 14 residues. The germline V gene has CDR1 MNHEY and CDR2 SVGAGI. The source of the sample is a study of cytomegalovirus exposure and HLA in healthy donors. A multiplex PCR was run with 60 Vbeta primers and 13 Jbeta primers. Profiling relied on immunoSEQ multiplex PCR, and the TCRdb table lists in-frame clones only, not all of them. The sample shows about 120,000 clones, around a tenth of them seen only once. Each of the donors was a healthy bone marrow donor.

The chain has TRBV6-5 and TRBJ1-2; the D gene is possibly TRBD1 (5 bases). The receptor comes from a man aged 25 to 40 in good health and CMV-seronegative. Sequencing was performed on PBMCs. CDR3 sequence (DNA): TGTGCCAGCAGTTACTCTACAGGAGACTATGGCTACACCTTC. This encodes CASSYSTGDYGYTF.